This TCR beta chain came from a study of tumor-infiltrating lymphocytes in oesophageal squamous cell carcinoma. This clonotype was recorded many times. Trimming at V came to 8 bases and at J to 0 bases, leaving 14 bases not matched to a gene. Germline V gives CDR1 MDHEN, CDR2 SYDVKM. CDR3 size: 17 residues. TCRdb redid the calling of the PCR reads with MiXCR, one entry per CDR3 protein. There are approximately 20,000 distinct CDR3 sequences in the sample; roughly 40% occur only once, and less than 45% lies in the top ten. The chain links TRBV28 to TRBJ2-3, with 7 bases identical to TRBD1. Sequencing was carried out using esophageal tumor tissue. The TCR originated in a male donor with esophageal squamous cell carcinoma. Written as DNA, the CDR3 is TGTGCCAGCGACCAACGGGACAGACCCTATAGCACAGATACGCAGTATTTT. The encoded protein is CASDQRDRPYSTDTQYF. Full variable domain (remainder filled in from reference TRBV28 and TRBJ2-3): DVKVTQSSRYLVKRTGEKVFLECVQDMDHENMFWYRQDPGLGLRLIYFSYDVKMKEKGDIPEGYSVSREKKERFSLILESASTNQTSMYLCASDQRDRPYSTDTQYFGPGTRLTVL.